Listed below are T cell receptor beta chains from one sample, sequenced in a study of shared clonotypes between healthy human individuals. Libraries were prepared by immunoSEQ multiplex PCR; TCRdb keeps only in-frame clonotypes and omits some of them. The sample comprises some 2,100,000 clones, about 92% of which are singletons, and under 2% rests with the top ten. Sequenced material: naive CD8+ T cells from PBMCs. The receptor set was obtained from a man between 18 and 35 years old in good health. Some clones in this sample may be carry-over from other donors' samples. CDR3s include the opening cysteine and the closing phenylalanine or tryptophan. The D gene is left open where the match is weak. Only part of the rows carry a size: once, few, many, or a class if the clone is expanded.

j_call v_call clone_size d_call cdr3_nt cdr3_aa
TRBJ2-1 TRBV7-9 . . TGTGCCAGCAATGGGGGCGGGAGACAGAATGAGCAGTTCTTC CASNGGGRQNEQFF
TRBJ2-3 TRBV11-2 . TRBD2 TGTGCCAGCAGCTCGTCGGGGAGGGAGATAGATACGCAGTATTTT CASSSSGREIDTQYF
TRBJ1-2 TRBV5-1 . . TGCGCCAGCAGCACCTTCTGGGGCCTGGATGGCTACACCTTC CASSTFWGLDGYTF
TRBJ1-3 TRBV9 . . TGTGCCAGCAGCGTACGGGTGGACCTCGCTGGAAACACCATATATTTT CASSVRVDLAGNTIYF
TRBJ2-7 TRBV4-2 . . TGTGCCAGCAGCCCCCCCGGGAGCTACGAGCAGTACTTC CASSPPGSYEQYF
TRBJ2-6 TRBV27 . . TGTGCCAGCAGTTTCGGCAGGGCTGGGGCCAACGTCCTGACTTTC CASSFGRAGANVLTF
TRBJ2-1 TRBV30 . TRBD2 TGTGCCTGGACCGGACTAGCGGAGACCTCCTACAATGAGCAGTTCTTC CAWTGLAETSYNEQFF
TRBJ1-2 TRBV5-4 . . TGTGCCAGCAGCTTGGGAAGCTTAGGCTACACCTTC CASSLGSLGYTF
TRBJ1-2 TRBV5-6 once TRBD1 TGTGCCAGCAGCTCCGTCGGGACAGACTATGGCTACACCTTC CASSSVGTDYGYTF
TRBJ2-1 TRBV9 few . TGTGCCAGCAGCTTCACACGAGTCGGCAATGAGCAGTTCTTC CASSFTRVGNEQFF
TRBJ2-6 TRBV19 . . TGTGCCAGTAGTCAAGCCCGGGACACCTTAACCTCTGGGGCCAACGTCCTGACTTTC CASSQARDTLTSGANVLTF
TRBJ2-7 TRBV7-9 . TRBD2 TGTGCCAGCAGCTTGACTAGCGCCCGCTACGAGCAGTACTTC CASSLTSARYEQYF
TRBJ2-7 TRBV7-9 once TRBD2 TGTGCCAGCGGACTAGCGGGAGGCTACGAGCAGTACTTC CASGLAGGYEQYF
TRBJ2-3 TRBV27 once TRBD2 TGTGCCAGCAAGTCTAGCGGGAGGTCGCTCACAGATACGCAGTATTTT CASKSSGRSLTDTQYF
TRBJ2-1 TRBV2 . . TGTGCCAGCAGTGATCCGGGACAAAATGAGCAGTTCTTC CASSDPGQNEQFF
TRBJ1-2 TRBV5-1 . TRBD1 TGCGCCAGCAGCGTGACAGGGGGCCGTCATGGCTACACCTTC CASSVTGGRHGYTF
TRBJ2-7 TRBV15 . . TGTGCCACCAGCCCGAAACCAGGGAGCTCCTACGAGCAGTACTTC CATSPKPGSSYEQYF
TRBJ2-1 TRBV7-9 once . TGTGCCAGCAGCCTAGACAGTCAAGCTTACAATGAGCAGTTCTTC CASSLDSQAYNEQFF
TRBJ1-2 TRBV4-2 . TRBD1 TGTGCCAGCAGCCAAGGGGGACGGGGGACAGGACAAGTCTATGGCTACACCTTC CASSQGGRGTGQVYGYTF
TRBJ2-1 TRBV27 . TRBD2 TGTGCCAGCAGTGCGGGACTAGGGCAGTTCTTC CASSAGLGQFF
TRBJ2-5 TRBV7-3 . . TGTGCCAGCAGCTTAACCGGCGCGTGGGGAGAGACCCAGTACTTC CASSLTGAWGETQYF
TRBJ2-3 TRBV7-9 . . TGTGCCAGCAGCCCCAAATGGGATACGCAGTATTTT CASSPKWDTQYF
TRBJ2-7 TRBV5-6 . . TGTGCCAGCAGCTTGGTTGGCAGCGAGGAGCAGTACTTC CASSLVGSEEQYF
TRBJ1-2 TRBV11-2 . TRBD1 TGTGCCAGCAGCGCCGCCCGGGACAGAACTCGTCTTCATGGCTACACCTTC CASSAARDRTRLHGYTF
TRBJ2-7 TRBV7-9 once TRBD1 TGTGCCAGCAGCATAAGGACAGGGCTGAGCTCCTACGAGCAGTACTTC CASSIRTGLSSYEQYF
TRBJ2-7 TRBV14 . . TGTGCCAGCAGCCAAGATTTAAGGGTCGAGCAGTACTTC CASSQDLRVEQYF
TRBJ2-2 TRBV5-6 . TRBD1 TGTGCCACCGGACAGGGGGCGAACACCGGGGAGCTGTTTTTT CATGQGANTGELFF
TRBJ1-4 TRBV27 . . TGTGCCAGATCCACGGACGGCGAGACTAATGAAAAACTGTTTTTT CARSTDGETNEKLFF
TRBJ2-4 TRBV9 . . TGTGCCAGCAGTCCGCTCGGAGACATTCAGTACTTC CASSPLGDIQYF
TRBJ2-3 TRBV28 . . TGTGCCAGCAGGAATACCGGACTAGATACGCAGTATTTT CASRNTGLDTQYF
TRBJ2-7 TRBV28 . . TGTGCCAGCAGTTCAAACACCCCGCAGACAGGCCCTAAAGACTACGAGCAGTACTTC CASSSNTPQTGPKDYEQYF
TRBJ2-7 TRBV27 . . TGTGCCACGGGACTTCCAGGTCGCGAGCAGTACTTC CATGLPGREQYF
TRBJ1-2 TRBV4-1 once TRBD1 TGCGCCAGCAGCCCGGTCCGGACAGGGGGCCATGGCTACACCTTC CASSPVRTGGHGYTF
TRBJ1-1 TRBV27 . . TGTGCCAGCAGACGCGACAGGAACACTGAAGCTTTCTTT CASRRDRNTEAFF
TRBJ2-7 TRBV30 . . TGTGCCTGGACTAATGGGTACGAGCAGTACTTC CAWTNGYEQYF